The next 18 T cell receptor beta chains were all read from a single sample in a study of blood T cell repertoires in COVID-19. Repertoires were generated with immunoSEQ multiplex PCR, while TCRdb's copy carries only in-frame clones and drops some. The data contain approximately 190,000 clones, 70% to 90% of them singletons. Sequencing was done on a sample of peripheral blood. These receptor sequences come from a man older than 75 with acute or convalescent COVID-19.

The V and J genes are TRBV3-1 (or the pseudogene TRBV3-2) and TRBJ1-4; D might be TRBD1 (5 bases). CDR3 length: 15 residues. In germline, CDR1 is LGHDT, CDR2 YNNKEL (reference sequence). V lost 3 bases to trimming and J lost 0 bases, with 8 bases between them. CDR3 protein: CASSQQGPTNEKLFF. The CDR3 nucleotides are TGTGCCAGCAGCCAGCAGGGTCCAACTAATGAAAAACTGTTTTTT.

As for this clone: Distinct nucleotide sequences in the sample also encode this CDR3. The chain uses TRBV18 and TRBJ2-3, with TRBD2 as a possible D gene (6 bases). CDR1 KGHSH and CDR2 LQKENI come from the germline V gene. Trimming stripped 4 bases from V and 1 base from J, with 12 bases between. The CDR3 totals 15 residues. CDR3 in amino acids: CASSRLGGGTDTQYF. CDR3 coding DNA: TGTGCCAGCTCACGCCTAGGAGGGGGCACAGATACGCAGTATTTT.

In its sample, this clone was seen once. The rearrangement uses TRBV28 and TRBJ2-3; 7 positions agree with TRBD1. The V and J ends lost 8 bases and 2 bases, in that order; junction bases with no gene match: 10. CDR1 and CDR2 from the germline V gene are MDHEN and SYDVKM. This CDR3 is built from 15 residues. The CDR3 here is CASAGGDRATDTQYF. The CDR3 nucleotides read TGTGCCAGCGCTGGGGGTGACAGGGCCACAGATACGCAGTATTTT.

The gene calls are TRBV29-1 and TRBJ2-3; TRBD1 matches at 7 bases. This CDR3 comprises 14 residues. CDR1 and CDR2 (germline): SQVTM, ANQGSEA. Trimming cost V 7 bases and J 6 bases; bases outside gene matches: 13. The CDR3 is CSAIRGIGIDTQYF. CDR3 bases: TGCAGCGCGATCAGGGGGATTGGAATTGATACGCAGTATTTT.

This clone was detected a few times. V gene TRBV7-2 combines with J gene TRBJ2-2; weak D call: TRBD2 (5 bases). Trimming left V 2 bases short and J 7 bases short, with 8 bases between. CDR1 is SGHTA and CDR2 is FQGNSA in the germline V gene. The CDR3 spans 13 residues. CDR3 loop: CASSLSGIGELFF. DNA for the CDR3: TGTGCCAGCAGCTTATCGGGGATCGGGGAGCTGTTTTTT.

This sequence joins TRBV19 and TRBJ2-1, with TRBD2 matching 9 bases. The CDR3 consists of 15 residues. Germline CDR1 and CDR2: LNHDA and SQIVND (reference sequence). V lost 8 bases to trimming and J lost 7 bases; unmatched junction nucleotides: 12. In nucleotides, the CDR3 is TGTGCCAGTGGAACCCTTAGCGGGAGCGGGAATGAGCAGTTCTTC. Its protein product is CASGTLSGSGNEQFF.

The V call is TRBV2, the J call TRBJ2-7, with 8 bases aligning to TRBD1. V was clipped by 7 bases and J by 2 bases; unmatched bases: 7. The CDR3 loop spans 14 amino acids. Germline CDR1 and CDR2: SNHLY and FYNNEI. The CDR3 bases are TGTGCCAGCAAGGACAGGGAAAACGCCTACGAGCAGTACTTC. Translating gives CASKDRENAYEQYF.

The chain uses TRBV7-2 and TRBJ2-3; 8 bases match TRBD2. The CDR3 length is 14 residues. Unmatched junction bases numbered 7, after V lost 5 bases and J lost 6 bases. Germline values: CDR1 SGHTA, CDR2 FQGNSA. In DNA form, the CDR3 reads TGTGCCAGCAGCAAGAACCGACTAGCGGATACGCAGTATTTT. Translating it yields CASSKNRLADTQYF.

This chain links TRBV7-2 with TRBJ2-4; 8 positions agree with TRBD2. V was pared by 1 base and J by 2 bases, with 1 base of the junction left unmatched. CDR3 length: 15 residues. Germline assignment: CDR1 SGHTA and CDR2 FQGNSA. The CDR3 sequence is CASSLDSGTKNIQYF. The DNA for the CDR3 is TGTGCCAGCAGCTTAGATAGCGGGACCAAAAACATTCAGTACTTC. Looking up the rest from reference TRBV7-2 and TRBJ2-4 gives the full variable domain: GAGVSQSPSNKVTEKGKDVELRCDPISGHTALYWYRQSLGQGLEFLIYFQGNSAPDKSGLPSDRFSAERTGGSVSTLTIQRTQQEDSAVYLCASSLDSGTKNIQYFGAGTRLSVL.

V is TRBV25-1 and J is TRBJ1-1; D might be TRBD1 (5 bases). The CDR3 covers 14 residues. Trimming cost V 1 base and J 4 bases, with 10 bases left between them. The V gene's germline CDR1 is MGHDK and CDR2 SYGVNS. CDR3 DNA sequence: TGTGCCAGCAGTGAATTTAACAGGCCCACTGAAGCTTTCTTT. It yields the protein CASSEFNRPTEAFF.

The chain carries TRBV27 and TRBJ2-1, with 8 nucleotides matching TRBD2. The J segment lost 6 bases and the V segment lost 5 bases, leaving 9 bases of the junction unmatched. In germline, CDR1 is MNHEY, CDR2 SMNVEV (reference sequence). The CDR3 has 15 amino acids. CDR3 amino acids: CASSTSGRIFNEQFF. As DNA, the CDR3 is TGTGCCAGCAGTACAAGCGGGAGAATCTTCAATGAGCAGTTCTTC.

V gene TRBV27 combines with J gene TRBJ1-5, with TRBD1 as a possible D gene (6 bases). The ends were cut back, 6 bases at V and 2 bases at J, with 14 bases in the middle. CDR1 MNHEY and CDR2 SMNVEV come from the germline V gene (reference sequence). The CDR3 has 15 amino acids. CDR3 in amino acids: CASRPTGYRNQPQHF. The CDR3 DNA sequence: TGTGCCAGCAGACCCACAGGGTACCGCAATCAGCCCCAGCATTTT.

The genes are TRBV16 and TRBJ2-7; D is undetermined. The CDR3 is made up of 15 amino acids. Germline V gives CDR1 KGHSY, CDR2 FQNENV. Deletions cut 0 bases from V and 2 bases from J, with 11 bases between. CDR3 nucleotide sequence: TGTGCCAGCAGCCAATCGGGCCGTAAACCCTACGAGCAGTACTTC. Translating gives CASSQSGRKPYEQYF.

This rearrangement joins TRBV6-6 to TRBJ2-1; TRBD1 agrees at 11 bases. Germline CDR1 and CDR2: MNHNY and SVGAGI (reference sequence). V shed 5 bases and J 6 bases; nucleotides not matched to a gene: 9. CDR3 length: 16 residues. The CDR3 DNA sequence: TGTGCCAGCAGTCGAACCGGGACAGGGGGTGGCAATGAGCAGTTCTTC. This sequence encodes CASSRTGTGGGNEQFF.

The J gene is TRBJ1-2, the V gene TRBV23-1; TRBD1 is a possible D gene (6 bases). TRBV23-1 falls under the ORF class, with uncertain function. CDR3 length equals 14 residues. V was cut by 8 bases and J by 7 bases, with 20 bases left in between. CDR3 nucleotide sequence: TGCGCCAGCGGCCTTGCCGCACAGGGTGGTGGCTACACCTTC. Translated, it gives CASGLAAQGGGYTF.

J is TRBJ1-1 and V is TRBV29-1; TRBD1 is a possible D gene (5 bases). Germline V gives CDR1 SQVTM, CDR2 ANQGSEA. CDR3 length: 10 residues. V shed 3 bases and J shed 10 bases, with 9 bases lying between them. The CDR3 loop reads CSVDRQGAFF. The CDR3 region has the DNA TGCAGCGTTGACAGGCAGGGAGCTTTCTTT.

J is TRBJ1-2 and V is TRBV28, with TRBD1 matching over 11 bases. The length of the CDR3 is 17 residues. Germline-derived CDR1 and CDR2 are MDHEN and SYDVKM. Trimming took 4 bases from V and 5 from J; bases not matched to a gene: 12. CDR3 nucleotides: TGTGCCAGCAGTTCTTCAGGACAGGGGGCGTTGGGATATGGCTACACCTTC. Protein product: CASSSSGQGALGYGYTF.

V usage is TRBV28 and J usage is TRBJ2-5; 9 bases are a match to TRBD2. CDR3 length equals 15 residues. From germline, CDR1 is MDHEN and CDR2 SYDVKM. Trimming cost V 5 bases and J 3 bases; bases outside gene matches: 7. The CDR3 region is CASSPRTSVKETQYF. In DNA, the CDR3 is TGTGCCAGCAGTCCCCGGACTAGCGTAAAAGAGACCCAGTACTTC.